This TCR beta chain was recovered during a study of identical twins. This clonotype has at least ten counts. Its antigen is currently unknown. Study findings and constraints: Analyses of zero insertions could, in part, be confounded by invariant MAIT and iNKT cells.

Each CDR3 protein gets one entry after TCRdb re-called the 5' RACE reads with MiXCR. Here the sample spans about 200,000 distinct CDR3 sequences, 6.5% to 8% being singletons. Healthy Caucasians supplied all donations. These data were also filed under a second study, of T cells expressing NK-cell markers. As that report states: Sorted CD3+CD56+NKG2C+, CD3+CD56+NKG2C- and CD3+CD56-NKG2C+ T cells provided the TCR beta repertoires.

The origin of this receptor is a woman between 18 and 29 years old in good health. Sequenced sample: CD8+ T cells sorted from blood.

CDR3 coding DNA: TGCAGTGCTAGAGATTTGATAGCGGACACCGGGGAGCTGTTTTTT. Amino acid sequence: CSARDLIADTGELFF. This rearrangement joins TRBV20-1 to TRBJ2-2, with D perhaps TRBD2 (6 bases). The CDR3 contains 15 residues. V lost 0 bases, J lost 3 bases, and 11 bases lay in between. Germline CDR1 is DFQATT and CDR2 is SNEGSKA (reference sequence).